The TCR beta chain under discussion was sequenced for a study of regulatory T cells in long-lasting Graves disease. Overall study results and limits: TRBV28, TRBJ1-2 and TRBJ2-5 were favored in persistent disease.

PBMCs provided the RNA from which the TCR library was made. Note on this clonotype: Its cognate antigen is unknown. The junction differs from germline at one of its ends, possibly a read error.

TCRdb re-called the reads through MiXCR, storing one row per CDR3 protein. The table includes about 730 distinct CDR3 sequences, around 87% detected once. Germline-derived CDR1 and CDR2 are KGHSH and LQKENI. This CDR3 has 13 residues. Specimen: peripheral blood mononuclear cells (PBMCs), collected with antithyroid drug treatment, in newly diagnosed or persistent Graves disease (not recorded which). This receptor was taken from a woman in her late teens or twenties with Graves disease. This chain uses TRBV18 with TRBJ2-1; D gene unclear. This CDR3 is CASSQIKYNKQFF. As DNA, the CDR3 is TGTGCCAGCTCCCAAATTAAGTACAATAAGCAGTTCTTC.